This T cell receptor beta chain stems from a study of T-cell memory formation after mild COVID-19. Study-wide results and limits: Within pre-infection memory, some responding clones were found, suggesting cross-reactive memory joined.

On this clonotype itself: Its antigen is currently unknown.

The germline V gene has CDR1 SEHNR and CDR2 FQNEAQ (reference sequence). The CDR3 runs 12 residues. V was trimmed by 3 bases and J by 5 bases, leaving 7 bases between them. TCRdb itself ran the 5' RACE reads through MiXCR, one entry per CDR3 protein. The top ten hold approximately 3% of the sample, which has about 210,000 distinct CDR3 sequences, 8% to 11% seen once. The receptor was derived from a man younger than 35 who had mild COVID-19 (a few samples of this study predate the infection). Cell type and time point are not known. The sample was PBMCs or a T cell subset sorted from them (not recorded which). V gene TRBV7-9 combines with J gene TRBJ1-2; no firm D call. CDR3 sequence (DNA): TGTGCCAGCAGCTTCGCGGAATATGGCTACACCTTC. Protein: CASSFAEYGYTF.